The present entry profiles one T cell receptor beta chain with its context. The data stem from a study of cytomegalovirus exposure and HLA in healthy donors. In the PCR, 60 Vbeta and 13 Jbeta primers were used. TCRdb keeps only in-frame clones here, not all; method: immunoSEQ multiplex PCR. Of 100,000 to 150,000 clones listed, 81% are singletons. CDR1 is SGDLS and CDR2 is YYNGEE in the germline V gene. The V end lost 0 bases, the J end lost 10 bases, and 10 bases lay between the germline ends. This CDR3 is built from 12 residues. J is TRBJ1-2 and V is TRBV9; D gene ambiguous. This TCR derives from a man younger than 35 in good health and CMV-seronegative. What was sequenced was PBMCs. For the CDR3, the DNA is TGTGCCAGCAGCGTAGACGGGGAAATCTACACCTTC. Protein product: CASSVDGEIYTF.